These T cell receptor beta chains were read from a single sample in a study of blood T cell repertoires in COVID-19. The method was immunoSEQ multiplex PCR; TCRdb's version includes in-frame clones alone and lacks a portion of them. This sample carries a few hundred thousand clones, around 91% of them seen once, and the ten largest clones take approximately 2.1%. Sequences were obtained from peripheral blood. These receptor sequences come from a woman in her fifties or sixties with COVID-19, enrolled during active disease. Each CDR3 is given with its conserved first and last residue.

J,V,CDR3
TRBJ1-2,TRBV29-1,CSTSRDRGQDYGYTF
TRBJ1-6,TRBV19,CASSRGQGSPLHF
TRBJ2-7,TRBV5-4,CASSSILGTGTYEQYF
TRBJ1-1,TRBV15,CATSRDLNTEAFF
TRBJ2-6,TRBV4-3,CASSQENSYSGANVLTF
TRBJ2-5,TRBV23-1,CASSQPTEKETQYF
TRBJ2-1,TRBV27,CASSPYYSGEQFF
TRBJ2-7,TRBV12-3/TRBV12-4,CASSAGQLYEQYF
TRBJ1-1,TRBV12-5,CASGFRGQEAFF
TRBJ2-3,TRBV5-4,CASRPGGLATDTQYF
TRBJ2-7,TRBV2,CASAPGQGVYEQYF
TRBJ2-7,TRBV3-1/TRBV3-2,CASSQQPGAYEQYF
TRBJ2-7,TRBV5-8,CASSLVMEAWVHSYEQYF
TRBJ2-5,TRBV9,CASSVADRVETQYF
TRBJ1-4,TRBV7-9,CASSSLQGVYEKLFF
TRBJ2-1,TRBV4-2,CASSQGQYNEQFF
TRBJ1-2,TRBV19,CASSPFRGDRDRYGYTF
TRBJ1-3,TRBV3-1/TRBV3-2,CASSPDSGIGNTIYF
TRBJ1-5,TRBV12-1,CASSFRGQENQPQHF
NA,TRBV6-5,CARNGTGYQETQYF
TRBJ1-6,TRBV11-2,CASSPGGVSPLHF
TRBJ2-3,TRBV7-2,CASSLKFQRGGLVADTQYF
TRBJ2-3,TRBV9,CASSVQGVTDTQYF
TRBJ1-1,TRBV13,CASSLLTTEAFF
TRBJ2-5,TRBV10-3,CAISEDTQGEAQYF
TRBJ2-5,TRBV23-1,CASSPRQGLETQYF
TRBJ1-3,TRBV6-6,CASSRDINNVGNTIYF
TRBJ1-1,TRBV6-5,CASSYGTGPRTEAFF
TRBJ1-2,TRBV6-5,CASSYSSGIGNYGYTF
TRBJ1-5,TRBV6-5,CASSTDRASNQPQHF
TRBJ2-3,TRBV24-1,CATSRIETGVTDTQYF
TRBJ1-4,TRBV2,CASRIQGGKLFF
TRBJ1-6,TRBV7-9,CASSLVVEPRGSPLHF
TRBJ2-7,TRBV27,CASSAGTGVSYEQYF
TRBJ2-1,TRBV6-2/TRBV6-3,CASSKLAGAYNEQFF
TRBJ2-7,TRBV6-6,CASSLQNTYEQYF
TRBJ1-3,TRBV6-5,CASSPTPSSGNTIYF
TRBJ1-5,TRBV2,CASSRQGAGQPQHF
TRBJ1-1,TRBV18,CASSPEQGGLTEAFF
TRBJ1-6,TRBV7-2,CASSLLAAGGRASPLHF
TRBJ1-5,TRBV18,CASTWDNNQPQHF
TRBJ2-2,TRBV5-1,CASKDSGNTGELFF
TRBJ1-2,TRBV19,CASSIPSLANYGYTF
TRBJ2-2,TRBV9,CASSVVGGTLGAGELFF
TRBJ1-6,TRBV5-1,CASKPAGLNSPLHF